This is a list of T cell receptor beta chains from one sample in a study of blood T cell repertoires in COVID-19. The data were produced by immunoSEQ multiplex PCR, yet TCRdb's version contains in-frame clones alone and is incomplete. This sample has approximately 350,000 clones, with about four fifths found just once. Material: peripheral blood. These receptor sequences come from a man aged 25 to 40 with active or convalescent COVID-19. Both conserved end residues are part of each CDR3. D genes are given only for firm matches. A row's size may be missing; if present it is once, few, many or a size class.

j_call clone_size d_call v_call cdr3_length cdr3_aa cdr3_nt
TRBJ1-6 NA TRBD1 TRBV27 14 CASSLGTGASPLHF TGTGCCAGCAGTTTAGGTACAGGGGCCTCACCCCTCCACTTT
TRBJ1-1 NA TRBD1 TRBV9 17 CASSVGQGATMDTEAFF TGTGCCAGCAGCGTGGGACAGGGGGCGACAATGGACACTGAAGCTTTCTTT
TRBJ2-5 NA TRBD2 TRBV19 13 CASSPGGVETQYF TGTGCCAGTAGTCCCGGGGGGGTAGAGACCCAGTACTTC
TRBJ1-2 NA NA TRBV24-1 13 CATSDSSVGRYTF TGTGCCACCAGTGATTCGTCAGTGGGGCGCTACACCTTC
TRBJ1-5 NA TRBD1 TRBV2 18 CASSVTGIGVSGNQPQHF TGTGCCAGCAGCGTGACAGGGATAGGGGTATCGGGCAATCAGCCCCAGCATTTT
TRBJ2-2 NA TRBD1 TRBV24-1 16 CATNIVDRENTGELFF TGTGCCACCAATATTGTGGACAGGGAGAACACCGGGGAGCTGTTTTTT
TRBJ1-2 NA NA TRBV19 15 CASSVRRTWSYGYTF TGTGCCAGTAGTGTACGTCGGACTTGGAGCTATGGCTACACCTTC
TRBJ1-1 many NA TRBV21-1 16 CASSKADRDLRNEAFF TGTGCCAGCAGCAAGGCGGACAGGGATCTACGGAATGAAGCTTTCTTT
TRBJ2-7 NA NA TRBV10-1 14 CASSEVPSSYWQYF TGCGCCAGCAGTGAGGTTCCCTCCTCTTATTGGCAGTACTTC
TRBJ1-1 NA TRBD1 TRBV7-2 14 CASSWTGRSGQAFF TGTGCCAGCAGCTGGACAGGGAGAAGTGGGCAAGCTTTCTTT
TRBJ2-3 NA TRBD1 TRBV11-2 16 CASSLGGGPRSDTQYF TGTGCCAGCAGCTTAGGAGGGGGCCCCCGGTCAGATACGCAGTATTTT
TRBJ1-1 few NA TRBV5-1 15 CASSLGTRQVTEAFF TGCGCCAGCAGCTTGGGGACAAGGCAAGTCACTGAAGCTTTCTTT
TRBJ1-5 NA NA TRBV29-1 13 CSVEVGLDQPQHF TGCAGCGTTGAAGTGGGGCTGGATCAGCCCCAGCATTTT
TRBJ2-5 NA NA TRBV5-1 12 CASSRWQETQYF TGCGCCAGCAGCCGGTGGCAAGAGACCCAGTACTTC
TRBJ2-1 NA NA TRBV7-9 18 CASTPRGKDRVAINEQFF TGTGCCAGCACCCCTCGGGGTAAAGATAGAGTCGCAATAAATGAGCAGTTCTTC
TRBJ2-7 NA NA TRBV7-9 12 CASSLEKGEQYF TGTGCCAGCAGCTTAGAAAAGGGGGAGCAGTACTTC
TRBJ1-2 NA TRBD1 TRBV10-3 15 CAIKQGGAQHGSYTF TGTGCCATCAAGCAGGGGGGTGCCCAACACGGGAGCTACACCTTC
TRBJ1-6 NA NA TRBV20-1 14 CSASIGNYNSPLHF TGCAGTGCTAGTATCGGGAACTATAATTCACCCCTCCACTTT
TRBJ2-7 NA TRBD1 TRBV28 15 CASSLLGDRGYEQYF TGTGCCAGCAGTTTATTAGGCGACAGGGGCTACGAGCAGTACTTC
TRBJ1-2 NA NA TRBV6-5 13 CASSPNRVYGYTF TGTGCCAGCAGTCCTAACAGGGTTTATGGCTACACCTTC
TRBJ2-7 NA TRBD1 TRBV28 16 CASSPQTGGSGGEQYF TGTGCCAGCAGTCCCCAGACAGGGGGATCGGGGGGCGAGCAGTACTTC
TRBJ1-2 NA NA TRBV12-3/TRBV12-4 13 CASSGGADDGYTF TGTGCCAGCAGTGGGGGGGCAGACGATGGCTACACCTTC
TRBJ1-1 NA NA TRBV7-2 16 CASSSQSRDILLEAFF TGTGCCAGCAGCTCTCAGTCCCGGGACATACTACTTGAAGCTTTCTTT
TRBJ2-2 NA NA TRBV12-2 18 CASRLAPGLGRETGELFF TGTGCAAGTCGCTTAGCTCCGGGATTAGGTCGGGAAACCGGGGAGCTGTTTTTT
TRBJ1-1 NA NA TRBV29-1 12 CSVERGNTEAFF TGCAGCGTTGAAAGGGGGAACACTGAAGCTTTCTTT
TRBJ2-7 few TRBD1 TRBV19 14 CASSPRTGVYEQYF TGTGCCAGTAGTCCAAGGACAGGGGTCTACGAGCAGTACTTC
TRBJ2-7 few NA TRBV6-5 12 CASRAEQGRHYF TGTGCCAGCAGGGCTGAACAGGGTCGCCATTACTTC
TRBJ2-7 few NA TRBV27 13 CASSNLNSYEQYF TGTGCCAGCAGCAACCTAAACTCCTACGAGCAGTACTTC
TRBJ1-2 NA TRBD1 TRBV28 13 CASSLTGVKGYTF TGTGCCAGCAGCTTGACAGGGGTTAAAGGCTACACCTTC